This T cell receptor (beta chain) appears in the sequencing data of a study of beta chain features in type 1 diabetes. Study-level background: All samples combined gave roughly 100,000,000 sorted cells for examination. Whole-study results and caveats: Researchers report that Type 1 diabetes patients had moderately but significantly shorter TCRB CDR3s across all four CD4+ subsets.

V was pared by 0 bases and J by 7 bases, with 9 bases between. Germline loops: CDR1 GTSNPN, CDR2 SVGIG (reference sequence). The CDR3 contains 13 residues. Sequencing targeted expressed TCRB transcripts, as all isolated RNA had been reverse transcribed. Clones were read by immunoSEQ multiplex PCR, and TCRdb kept only the in-frame ones, dropping some. The sample shows 500,000 to 850,000 clones, over 11% of them seen only once. This clone has more than one count but fewer than ten. Its antigen remains unidentified. V gene TRBV30 combines with J gene TRBJ1-4; D is unclear. The clonotype was recovered from a man aged 18-30 years with type 1 diabetes. Material: naive CD4+ T cells from blood. Here the CDR3 DNA reads TGTGCCTGGAGTGTAAACTTGGGTGAAAAACTGTTTTTT. This sequence encodes CAWSVNLGEKLFF.